This T cell receptor (beta chain) was obtained from a study of blood T cell repertoires in COVID-19. Study summary: From the United States, Italy and Spain came samples of acute and convalescent COVID-19. The analysed material was cDNA or gDNA that came from T cells, B-cell-depleted T cells, or PBMCs.

The CDR3 is made up of 14 amino acids. Looked up from germline, CDR1 is MNHEY and CDR2 is SVGAGI. Trimming at V came to 2 bases and at J to 5 bases, leaving 2 bases not matched to a gene. Original data processing: By means of reference gene primer amplification, nucleated cell counts were estimated. Generated by immunoSEQ multiplex PCR, the TCRdb table keeps only in-frame clones and is missing some. The DNA gave D and trimming, while V, J and clone size come from that table. This sample yields approximately 240,000 clones, of which roughly 88% are seen a single time; 2% to 2.5% belongs to the top ten.

The material sequenced was peripheral blood. The sequence derives from a woman between 35 and 50 years old who had recovered from COVID-19. The chain carries TRBV6-5 and TRBJ1-1; 10 bases are a match to TRBD1. CDR3 loop: CASSYRDRGTEAFF. For the CDR3, the DNA is TGTGCCAGCAGTTACCGGGACAGGGGAACTGAAGCTTTCTTT.